The next 15 T cell receptor beta chains were all read from a single sample in a study of somatic mutations in cytotoxic T cells in rheumatoid arthritis. The method was immunoSEQ multiplex PCR; TCRdb's version includes in-frame clones alone and lacks a portion of them. The sample holds fewer than 9,500 clones; 60% to 80% are singletons and the top ten take around 33%. Sequenced material: CD8+ T cells sorted from blood. These receptors were collected from an adult with rheumatoid arthritis.

V is TRBV5-4 and J is TRBJ2-7; a possible D gene is TRBD1 (6 bases). Trimming pared 3 bases from V and 4 bases from J, leaving 14 bases between. The CDR3 is 14 residues long. CDR1 SGHNT and CDR2 YYREEE come from the germline V gene (reference sequence). The CDR3 region has the DNA TGTGCCAGCAGCTATTGGACAGCGCCTTACGAGCAGTACTTC. Its protein product is CASSYWTAPYEQYF.

The CDR3 is CASLPMGRYTRAFF. Written as DNA, the CDR3 is TGTGCCAGCCTTCCAATGGGACGTTACACGAGGGCGTTCTTC. The genes are TRBV7-9 and TRBJ2-1; possibly TRBD1 or TRBD2 for D (5 bases each). In germline, CDR1 is SEHNR, CDR2 FQNEAQ (reference sequence). Deletions cut 8 bases from V and 15 bases from J, with 26 bases between. The CDR3 is 14 amino acids.

This clone was observed a few times. V gene TRBV4-1 combines with J gene TRBJ1-4, with D perhaps matching TRBD1 (6 bases). CDR3 length equals 18 residues. Germline assignment: CDR1 MGHRA and CDR2 YSYEKL. V shed 0 bases and J shed 8 bases, with 22 bases lying between them. This chain's CDR3 is CASSQEEFPGGLLEKLFF. The CDR3 DNA follows: TGCGCCAGCAGCCAAGAAGAATTCCCTGGGGGCTTGTTAGAAAAACTGTTTTTT.

The chain has TRBV30 and TRBJ1-1; the D is unclear. V lost 3 bases, J lost 5 bases, and 10 bases lay in between. The CDR3 covers 12 residues. Germline V gene data show CDR1 as GTSNPN and CDR2 as SVGIG (reference sequence). Here the CDR3 reads CAWSGWRTEAFF. CDR3 nucleotides: TGTGCCTGGAGCGGGTGGAGGACTGAAGCTTTCTTT.

Here the CDR3 DNA reads TGTGCCAGCAGTTTAACGGGACGGACACACTACGAGCAGTACTTC. It encodes CASSLTGRTHYEQYF. The rearrangement links TRBV27 to TRBJ2-7; D tentatively reads TRBD1 or TRBD2 (5 bases each). Trimming took off 2 bases at V and 3 bases at J, with 14 bases between the two ends. The CDR3 has 15 residues. Germline CDR1 is MNHEY and CDR2 is SMNVEV (reference sequence).

The chain joins TRBV4-1 to TRBJ2-1; 11 nucleotides agree with TRBD2. The CDR3 loop spans 16 amino acids. V lost 4 bases, J lost 9 bases, and 11 bases stayed unmatched. Germline values: CDR1 MGHRA, CDR2 YSYEKL. CDR3 protein: CASSLLPSGGRVEQFF. For the CDR3, the DNA is TGCGCCAGCAGCCTACTACCTAGCGGGGGGCGGGTTGAGCAGTTCTTC.

The chain recombines TRBV7-2 with TRBJ2-5, with D unresolved. This CDR3 spans 15 amino acids. CDR1 is SGHTA and CDR2 is FQGNSA in the germline V gene. With 1 base removed from V and 4 bases from J, the gap between germline ends came to 13 bases. This CDR3 reads CASSLGGSYLETQYF. The DNA for the CDR3 is TGTGCCAGCAGCTTAGGGGGTAGTTATCTAGAGACCCAGTACTTC. Full variable domain (remainder filled in from reference TRBV7-2 and TRBJ2-5): GAGVSQSPSNKVTEKGKDVELRCDPISGHTALYWYRQSLGQGLEFLIYFQGNSAPDKSGLPSDRFSAERTGGSVSTLTIQRTQQEDSAVYLCASSLGGSYLETQYFGPGTRLLVL.

The chain couples TRBV5-1 to TRBJ2-5, with TRBD2 as a possible D gene (5 bases). The CDR3 has 13 residues. Looked up from germline, CDR1 is SGHRS and CDR2 is YFSETQ. V lost 2 bases to trimming and J lost 2 bases, with 7 bases between them. CDR3 bases: TGCGCCAGCAGCTTAGGACTGCAAGAGACCCAGTACTTC. Residues: CASSLGLQETQYF.

The count of this clone is one. The rearrangement links TRBV7-9 to TRBJ2-3; 10 bases match TRBD1. The CDR3 has 15 residues. Trimming cost V 5 bases and J 1 base; bases outside gene matches: 3. Germline V gene lookup returns CDR1 SEHNR and CDR2 FQNEAQ (reference sequence). Here the CDR3 reads CASSPTGGRTDTQYF. The DNA of the CDR3 is TGTGCCAGCAGCCCGACAGGGGGCCGCACAGATACGCAGTATTTT.

This chain links TRBV2 with TRBJ1-6; D not resolved. The V and J ends lost 2 bases and 14 bases respectively, with 4 bases between them. CDR1 is SNHLY, CDR2 FYNNEI, per germline. The CDR3 is 10 residues long. CDR3 in amino acids: CASSEISLHF. Written as DNA, the CDR3 is TGTGCCAGCAGTGAAATTTCCCTCCACTTT.

The gene calls are TRBV11-3 and TRBJ2-5, with 9 bases aligning to TRBD2. Per the germline V gene, CDR1 is SGHNT and CDR2 is YENEEA. Trimming took 5 bases from V and 2 from J; bases not matched to a gene: 3. The CDR3 consists of 14 residues. The CDR3 reads CASSLRGGQETQYF. Here the CDR3 DNA reads TGTGCCAGCAGCCTGCGGGGGGGACAAGAGACCCAGTACTTC.

This chain joins TRBV15 and TRBJ2-2, with D possibly matching TRBD1 (6 bases). The germline CDR1 and CDR2 sequences are LNHNV and YYDKDF (reference sequence). Trimming stripped 2 bases from V and 1 base from J, with 11 bases between. The CDR3 runs 16 residues. The CDR3 sequence: CATSRLRDMNTGELFF. DNA for the CDR3: TGTGCCACCAGCAGACTCCGGGACATGAACACCGGGGAGCTGTTTTTT.

By sample share, this clone is hyperexpanded. The genes are TRBV2 and TRBJ1-1; D not certain. Trimming took off 0 bases at V and 1 base at J, with 9 bases between the two ends. CDR3 length: 15 residues. The germline CDR1 and CDR2 sequences are SNHLY and FYNNEI. CDR3 sequence (DNA): TGTGCCAGCAGTGAAGCTCAGGCGAGGAACACTGAAGCTTTCTTT. It encodes CASSEAQARNTEAFF. Full variable domain (rest looked up from reference TRBV2 and TRBJ1-1): EPEVTQTPSHQVTQMGQEVILRCVPISNHLYFYWYRQILGQKVEFLVSFYNNEISEKSEIFDDQFSVERPDGSNFTLKIRSTKLEDSAMYFCASSEAQARNTEAFFGQGTRLTVV.

This clone was observed a few times. V gene TRBV7-6 combines with J gene TRBJ1-2, with 10 bases identical to TRBD1. The V gene's germline CDR1 is SGHVS and CDR2 FNYEAQ. V lost 1 base, J lost 7 bases, and 6 bases stayed unmatched. This CDR3 has 15 amino acids. CDR3 region: CASSLEETGGPGYTF. CDR3 sequence (DNA): TGTGCCAGCAGCTTAGAGGAGACAGGGGGCCCTGGCTACACCTTC.

The chain recombines TRBV28 with TRBJ2-3; possibly TRBD2 for D (6 bases). V gave up 5 bases and J gave up 0 bases, with 9 bases separating them. The germline V gene encodes CDR1 MDHEN and CDR2 SYDVKM. CDR3 length equals 14 residues. The CDR3 spells CASSETRSTDTQYF. CDR3 coding DNA: TGTGCCAGCAGTGAGACTAGGAGCACAGATACGCAGTATTTT.